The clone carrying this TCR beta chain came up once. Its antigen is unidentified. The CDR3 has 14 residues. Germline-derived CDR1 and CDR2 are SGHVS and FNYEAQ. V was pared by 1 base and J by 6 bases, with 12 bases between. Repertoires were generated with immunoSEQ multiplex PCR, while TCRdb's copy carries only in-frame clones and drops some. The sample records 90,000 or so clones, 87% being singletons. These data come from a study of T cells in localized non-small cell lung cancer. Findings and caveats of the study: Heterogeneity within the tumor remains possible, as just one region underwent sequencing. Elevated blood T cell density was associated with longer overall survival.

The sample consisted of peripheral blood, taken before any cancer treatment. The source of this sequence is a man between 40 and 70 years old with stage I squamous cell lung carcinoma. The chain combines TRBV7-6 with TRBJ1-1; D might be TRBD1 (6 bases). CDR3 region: CASSLEGGVAEAFF. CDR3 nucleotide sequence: TGTGCCAGCAGCTTAGAAGGGGGGGTTGCTGAAGCTTTCTTT.